Below, one T cell receptor beta chain is given with its context. What it binds is not known. These data belong to a study of cytomegalovirus exposure and HLA in healthy donors. Study-level information: Caucasian-associated ancestry cluster membership applied to about 80% of approximately 400 genotyped donors. Whole-study results and caveats: The presence/absence work took it that sequencing depth was about the same across donors. Reports indicate that TCR beta sequences accurately predicted the HLA-A and HLA-B alleles of most subjects.

The PCR had 60 Vbeta and 13 Jbeta primers. Sequencing was performed with immunoSEQ multiplex PCR; in TCRdb, only in-frame clones are kept and a portion is missing. The repertoire has around 68,000 clones, around 74% of them found once; the top ten carry around 7.4%. What was sequenced was PBMCs. This sequence was found in a woman aged 25-40 years in good health and CMV-seropositive.

The CDR3 region is CASSPGGEQFF. The DNA for the CDR3 is TGTGCCAGCAGCCCAGGGGGTGAGCAGTTCTTC. The chain has TRBV7-9 and TRBJ2-1; TRBD1 aligns across 7 bases. The V gene's germline CDR1 is SEHNR and CDR2 FQNEAQ (reference sequence). The J segment lost 9 bases and the V segment lost 5 bases, leaving 1 base of the junction unmatched. The CDR3 runs 11 residues.